The 27 T cell receptor beta chains in this list originate from one sample, sequenced in a study of vaccination and CD4 T cells after COVID-19. No antigen has been identified for these receptors. Oncomine TCR Beta short-read sequencing was applied to DNA from cultured CD4+ T cells. TCRdb reprocessed the PCR reads with MiXCR, giving one entry per CDR3 protein. The data contain around 9,500 distinct CDR3 sequences, roughly 51% of them singletons. Treatment given: roughly nine-day PBMC culture with coronavirus spike peptide pools or control peptides (ViraFEST assay). The sequenced sample was CD4+ T cells from blood, cultured in vitro. These receptors were taken from a human donor who had recovered from COVID-19.

This clonotype has more than one count but fewer than ten. The rearrangement joins TRBV20-1 to TRBJ2-1, with 14 positions matching TRBD2. The V gene end was trimmed by 1 base and the J gene end by 5 bases; junction bases not matched to a gene: 4. The CDR3 is 16 residues long. In germline, CDR1 is DFQATT, CDR2 SNEGSKA (reference sequence). Here the CDR3 DNA reads TGCAGTGCTAGAGGTGGACTAGCGGGGGGTCACAATGAGCAGTTCTTC. Its protein product is CSARGGLAGGHNEQFF.

This chain connects TRBV5-5 to TRBJ2-2, with D tentatively TRBD1 (6 bases). Trimming took off 3 bases at V and 8 bases at J, with 14 bases between the two ends. CDR1 and CDR2 from the germline V gene are SGHKS and YYEKEE (reference sequence). There are 14 residues in the CDR3. The CDR3 coding sequence is TGTGCCAGCAGCTCTCAAACTAGGGGGGGGGAGCTGTTTTTT. Residues: CASSSQTRGGELFF.

This clonotype has just a few counts. This chain joins TRBV6-1 and TRBJ2-1, with D perhaps matching TRBD2 (5 bases). Trimming pared 5 bases from V and 7 bases from J, leaving 18 bases between. The CDR3 sequence is 15 residues long. Germline values: CDR1 MNHNS, CDR2 SASEGT. CDR3 sequence reads: CASSPTRWGRNEQFF. CDR3 nucleotides: TGTGCCAGCAGTCCCACTAGGTGGGGAAGGAATGAGCAGTTCTTC.

This chain uses TRBV5-1 with TRBJ1-2; the D is unclear. The CDR3 has 15 amino acids. Germline-derived CDR1 and CDR2 are SGHRS and YFSETQ. Trimming cost V 2 bases and J 8 bases, with 19 bases left between them. Here the CDR3 reads CASSFLPGSSWGYTF. In DNA form, the CDR3 reads TGCGCCAGCAGCTTTTTGCCGGGATCTAGCTGGGGCTACACCTTC.

The sample holds a few counts of this clonotype. This chain connects TRBV11-3 to TRBJ2-6, with D hard to call. The CDR3 length is 16 residues. Deletions cut 6 bases from V and 2 bases from J, with 14 bases between. Germline CDR1 SGHNT, CDR2 YENEEA. The CDR3 sequence is CASRRTLDAGANVLTF. The DNA of the CDR3 is TGTGCCAGCAGGCGCACCTTAGATGCTGGGGCCAACGTCCTGACTTTC.

The sample holds a few counts of this clonotype. The chain is built from TRBV20-1 and TRBJ1-2, with 9 bases fitting TRBD1. Germline lookup yields CDR1 DFQATT and CDR2 SNEGSKA (reference sequence). Trimming cost V 6 bases and J 8 bases; bases outside gene matches: 7. The CDR3 has 12 amino acids. The CDR3 protein is CSARQTGGGYTF. The CDR3 DNA is TGCAGTGCCCGACAGACAGGGGGAGGCTACACCTTC.

The chain carries TRBV20-1 and TRBJ2-7; D call uncertain. CDR3 length: 11 residues. Looked up from germline, CDR1 is DFQATT and CDR2 is SNEGSKA (reference sequence). Trimming stripped 5 bases from V and 9 bases from J, with 14 bases between. The CDR3 here is CSARRSEGQYF. The DNA for the CDR3 is TGCAGTGCTCGACGGAGCGAAGGGCAGTACTTC.

This sequence joins TRBV20-1 and TRBJ2-5; D gene uncertain. The CDR3 is 13 amino acids. With 1 base removed from V and 1 base from J, the gap between germline ends came to 7 bases. Germline V gene sequence: CDR1 DFQATT, CDR2 SNEGSKA (reference sequence). The CDR3 spells CSARGGSQETQYF. DNA for the CDR3: TGCAGTGCTAGAGGCGGTAGCCAAGAGACCCAGTACTTC.

Comment on this clonotype: An end of the junction differs from the germline gene, which may be a read error. The chain combines TRBV12-3 or TRBV12-4 with TRBJ2-2; 11 bases are a match to TRBD1. The CDR3 is made up of 14 amino acids. CDR3 protein: CASSWTGGFGEPFF. The CDR3 DNA follows: TGTGCCAGCAGTTGGACAGGGGGCTTCGGGGAGCCGTTTTTT.

The J gene is TRBJ1-1, the V gene TRBV2, with TRBD1 identical over 10 bases. Germline CDR1 reads SNHLY; CDR2 reads FYNNEI. The V segment lost 8 bases and the J segment 5 bases; nucleotides outside the gene matches: 8. CDR3 size: 14 residues. Written as DNA, the CDR3 is TGTGCCAGCTCGTCGACAGGGGGCGATACTGAAGCTTTCTTT. Protein: CASSSTGGDTEAFF. Full variable domain (remainder filled in from reference TRBV2 and TRBJ1-1): EPEVTQTPSHQVTQMGQEVILRCVPISNHLYFYWYRQILGQKVEFLVSFYNNEISEKSEIFDDQFSVERPDGSNFTLKIRSTKLEDSAMYFCASSSTGGDTEAFFGQGTRLTVV.

This clonotype was counted only a few times. The chain combines TRBV12-3 or TRBV12-4 with TRBJ2-7; perhaps TRBD2 as D (7 bases). This CDR3 has 14 amino acids. V was cut by 8 bases and J by 0 bases, with 14 bases left in between. The chain's CDR3 is CASSGGGLSYEQYF. CDR3 sequence (DNA): TGTGCCAGCTCGGGCGGGGGCCTCTCCTACGAGCAGTACTTC.

The chain couples TRBV6-5 to TRBJ2-1; no reliable D call. Per the germline V gene, CDR1 is MNHEY and CDR2 is SVGAGI. V lost 0 bases and J 4 bases, leaving 10 bases between the germline ends. The CDR3 is 15 amino acids. The CDR3 sequence is CASSYSVSPYNEQFF. The CDR3 DNA is TGTGCCAGCAGTTACTCTGTCTCACCATACAATGAGCAGTTCTTC.

The chain links TRBV19 to TRBJ2-3, with no clear D. CDR1 is LNHDA and CDR2 is SQIVND in the germline V gene (reference sequence). Trimming removed 5 bases at V and 0 bases at J, with 12 bases between. The CDR3 loop spans 15 amino acids. For the CDR3, the DNA is TGTGCCAGTAGTGCCCTCCTAGATAGCACAGATACGCAGTATTTT. This codes for CASSALLDSTDTQYF.

A few counts support this clonotype. The chain joins TRBV20-1 to TRBJ1-6; the match to TRBD1 covers 7 bases. V lost 1 base, J lost 7 bases, and 10 bases stayed unmatched. The germline gives CDR1 DFQATT, CDR2 SNEGSKA (reference sequence). The CDR3 loop spans 16 amino acids. CDR3 sequence (DNA): TGCAGTGCTAGAGGGCTGGGCAGGGGGTACAATTCACCCCTCCACTTT. Translated, it gives CSARGLGRGYNSPLHF.

The chain is built from TRBV12-3 or TRBV12-4 and TRBJ1-1; 8 bases line up with TRBD1. V was pared by 5 bases and J by 5 bases, with 4 bases of the junction left unmatched. The CDR3 contains 13 residues. The CDR3 DNA reads TGTGCCAGCAGTCGAGGGACAGGTACTGAAGCTTTCTTT. Residues: CASSRGTGTEAFF.

The chain is built from TRBV5-1 and TRBJ1-1; D is unclear. Trimming cost V 3 bases and J 0 bases, with 9 bases left between them. CDR3 length equals 14 residues. Germline lookup yields CDR1 SGHRS and CDR2 YFSETQ. The CDR3 protein is CASSSKNMNTEAFF. The CDR3 bases are TGCGCCAGCAGCTCCAAGAATATGAACACTGAAGCTTTCTTT.

This chain links TRBV20-1 with TRBJ2-3; the match to TRBD1 covers 7 bases. The CDR3 has 14 amino acids. Germline CDR1 and CDR2: DFQATT and SNEGSKA (reference sequence). V gave up 5 bases and J gave up 6 bases; unmatched junction bases: 11. Here the CDR3 reads CSAEGASGRDTQYF. The CDR3, as DNA: TGCAGTGCTGAGGGGGCGAGCGGAAGGGATACGCAGTATTTT.

This clonotype has more than one count but fewer than ten. The V gene is TRBV20-1, the J gene TRBJ1-2, with D perhaps matching TRBD1 (6 bases). Germline loops: CDR1 DFQATT, CDR2 SNEGSKA (reference sequence). The V end was cut by 3 bases, the J end by 7 bases, with 12 bases between. CDR3 size: 12 residues. The chain's CDR3 is CSASTQGFGYTF. CDR3 nucleotides: TGCAGTGCTAGTACCCAGGGGTTTGGCTACACCTTC.

V gene TRBV7-9 combines with J gene TRBJ2-2; tentatively, D is TRBD1 (9 bases). There are 22 residues in the CDR3. Germline V gives CDR1 SEHNR, CDR2 FQNEAQ (reference sequence). With 3 bases removed from V and 3 bases from J, the gap between germline ends came to 32 bases. The CDR3 nucleotides read TGTGCCAGCAGCTTTGTGCCAACAGGGGGCTGGGTCGGGAGGGCCCACACCGGGGAGCTGTTTTTT. This translates into CASSFVPTGGWVGRAHTGELFF.

The V call is TRBV7-2, the J call TRBJ1-2; D might be TRBD1 (5 bases). CDR1 and CDR2 (germline): SGHTA, FQGNSA. The CDR3 is 14 residues long. Deletions cut 1 base from V and 2 bases from J, with 8 bases between. The chain's CDR3 is CASSLGTPNYGYTF. DNA for the CDR3: TGTGCCAGCAGCTTAGGGACACCCAACTATGGCTACACCTTC.

The chain couples TRBV20-1 to TRBJ2-7, with 8 bases identical to TRBD1. The CDR3 covers 15 residues. The germline V gene encodes CDR1 DFQATT and CDR2 SNEGSKA (reference sequence). V shed 3 bases and J 2 bases; nucleotides not matched to a gene: 9. CDR3 sequence: CSASHAGTGPYEQYF. The DNA of the CDR3 is TGCAGTGCTAGTCATGCCGGGACAGGACCCTACGAGCAGTACTTC.

This clonotype was seen only once. V is TRBV7-8 and J is TRBJ2-1; weak D call: TRBD2 (5 bases). The CDR3 is 16 amino acids. V was trimmed by 0 bases and J by 4 bases, leaving 13 bases between them. Germline CDR1 and CDR2: SGHVS and FQNEAQ. CDR3 sequence reads: CASSLASGNQYNEQFF. CDR3 DNA sequence: TGTGCCAGCAGCTTAGCGAGCGGAAATCAGTACAATGAGCAGTTCTTC.

The CDR3 protein is CASSLRGQNEQYF. CDR3 nucleotide sequence: TGTGCCAGCAGCTTACGGGGGCAGAACGAGCAGTACTTC. This chain connects TRBV11-3 to TRBJ2-7; D may match TRBD1 or TRBD2 (6 bases each). Germline V gene data show CDR1 as SGHNT and CDR2 as YENEEA. V was pared by 2 bases and J by 5 bases, with 10 bases between. The CDR3 is 13 amino acids.

The rearrangement links TRBV7-2 to TRBJ1-1; maybe TRBD1 (5 bases). V was cut by 3 bases and J by 7 bases, with 12 bases left in between. Germline V gene lookup returns CDR1 SGHTA and CDR2 FQGNSA. The CDR3 has 13 amino acids. The CDR3 reads CASSFNPGLEAFF. In DNA form, the CDR3 reads TGTGCCAGCAGCTTTAATCCGGGGCTTGAAGCTTTCTTT.

The chain couples TRBV19 to TRBJ2-1; TRBD2 agrees at 7 bases. The CDR3 covers 14 residues. V lost 7 bases to trimming and J lost 6 bases; unmatched junction nucleotides: 9. Germline loops: CDR1 LNHDA, CDR2 SQIVND (reference sequence). The CDR3: CASIPSGKGNEQFF. CDR3 coding DNA: TGTGCCAGTATTCCAAGCGGGAAGGGCAATGAGCAGTTCTTC.

The table lists this clonotype with a few counts. The chain has TRBV6-5 and TRBJ2-7, with 11 positions matching TRBD2. The CDR3 is made up of 15 amino acids. With V trimmed by 0 bases and J by 7 bases, 5 bases remained unmatched. Germline CDR1 and CDR2: MNHEY and SVGAGI. Here the CDR3 reads CASSYSVAGGNEQYF. The CDR3 DNA follows: TGTGCCAGCAGTTACTCCGTAGCGGGAGGGAATGAGCAGTACTTC.

The chain employs TRBV7-3 and TRBJ2-7; 14 nucleotides line up with TRBD2. CDR1 is SGHTA and CDR2 is FQGTGA in the germline V gene. V dropped 6 bases and J dropped 6; count of bases not matched to a gene: 4. The CDR3 has 14 residues. CDR3 in amino acids: CASRTGTSGSEQYF. CDR3 nucleotides: TGTGCCAGCAGGACCGGGACTAGCGGGAGCGAGCAGTACTTC.